This passage covers 7 T cell receptor beta chains from one sample sequenced in a study of blood T cell repertoires in COVID-19 (dated by TCRdb to the early 2020s). Libraries were constructed by the immunoSEQ multiplex PCR assay. TCRdb took over this immuneACCESS table, retaining in-frame rearrangements with V and J assigned. Such tables are incomplete; in checked studies, under half of the missing clones stem from an unresolved V gene, and the remainder is unexplained. For this sample the table gives some 290,000 clones, of which almost 90% were detected only once. 2.5% to 3% of the sample is taken by the ten largest. Sequenced material: peripheral blood. The receptors originated from a woman in her thirties with COVID-19, enrolled during active disease.

The chain uses TRBV2 and TRBJ2-1; 8 nucleotides agree with TRBD1. The CDR3 is 17 amino acids. Trimming took 5 bases from V and 4 from J; bases not matched to a gene: 13. Per the germline V gene, CDR1 is SNHLY and CDR2 is FYNNEI. In DNA form, the CDR3 reads TGTGCCAGCAGTTCACAGGGGGGCCCAAAATTGTACAATGAGCAGTTCTTC. Encoded protein: CASSSQGGPKLYNEQFF.

The V and J genes are TRBV5-1 and TRBJ1-1, with a weak D call TRBD1 (6 bases). Trimming took off 6 bases at V and 1 base at J, with 16 bases between the two ends. Per the germline V gene, CDR1 is SGHRS and CDR2 is YFSETQ. The CDR3 is made up of 15 amino acids. CDR3 nucleotides: TGCGCCAGCACCCCCGGGGGGGCCCCGAACACTGAAGCTTTCTTT. This translates into CASTPGGAPNTEAFF.

V usage is TRBV28 and J usage is TRBJ2-1; TRBD1 aligns across 7 bases. The CDR3 has 16 amino acids. Germline trimming cut 8 bases from V and 0 bases from J; bases unmatched to any gene: 10. The V gene's germline CDR1 is MDHEN and CDR2 SYDVKM. The chain's CDR3 is CASSFRQGSSYNEQFF. The CDR3 region has the DNA TGTGCCAGCTCCTTCAGACAGGGAAGCTCCTACAATGAGCAGTTCTTC.

The chain carries TRBV6-2 or TRBV6-3 and TRBJ1-6; D gene ambiguous. V dropped 3 bases and J dropped 14 bases, with 8 bases sitting between them. In germline, CDR1 is MNHEY, CDR2 SVGEGT. The CDR3 is made up of 11 amino acids. CDR3 in DNA: TGTGCCAGCAGTTATCTCGGGTCCCTCCACTTT. Residues: CASSYLGSLHF.

The V call is TRBV18, the J call TRBJ2-1; perhaps TRBD1 as D (6 bases). The V gene's germline CDR1 is KGHSH and CDR2 LQKENI. The CDR3 has 13 residues. Trimming shortened V by 8 bases and J by 6 bases, and 14 bases separated the two germline ends. CDR3 sequence: CASTPGHFNEQFF. The CDR3 DNA follows: TGTGCCAGCACGCCGGGACATTTCAATGAGCAGTTCTTC.

The V and J genes are TRBV6-5 and TRBJ1-5; D is perhaps TRBD1 (6 bases). Looked up from germline, CDR1 is MNHEY and CDR2 is SVGAGI. CDR3 length equals 12 residues. The V end was cut by 10 bases, the J end by 7 bases, with 14 bases between. In DNA form, the CDR3 reads TGTGCCATCTCAGGGGATTACCAGCCCCAGCATTTT. It encodes CAISGDYQPQHF.

This clone was seen once. V and J are TRBV7-2 and TRBJ1-6; no reliable D call. Trimming removed 1 base at V and 7 bases at J, with 8 bases between. Germline V gene sequence: CDR1 SGHTA, CDR2 FQGNSA. The length of the CDR3 is 14 residues. Written as DNA, the CDR3 is TGTGCCAGCAGCTTAGTTGAGGTCAATTCACCCCTCCACTTT. It codes for CASSLVEVNSPLHF.